This T cell receptor beta chain appears in the sequencing data of a study of response to subunit inactivated influenza vaccine. Study-level results: Each seasonal flu vaccination may recruit only limited new T cells, authors suggested.

This clonotype was recorded at least ten times. What it binds is not known. This CDR3 comprises 13 residues. V was clipped by 6 bases and J by 8 bases, with 11 bases between them. Germline CDR1 and CDR2: MNHNS and SASEGT. From the RT-PCR reads, TCRdb called clonotypes with MiXCR, one entry per CDR3 protein. The sample consists of about 240,000 distinct CDR3 sequences, 9% to 15% of them appearing once. The clonotype comes from a man aged 50 to 59 who received an inactivated influenza vaccine. Here the sequenced sample was non-naive T cells sorted from PBMCs, taken roughly 15 days before vaccination. This chain links TRBV6-1 with TRBJ1-6; D remains unclear. CDR3: CASRAAGDSPLHF. The DNA of the CDR3 is TGTGCCAGCAGGGCGGCGGGTGATTCACCCCTCCACTTT.